The clone carrying this TCR beta chain was observed a handful of times. One end of the junction is discordant with germline, which a read error may explain. The template was RNA from unsorted bulk tissue. This sample stems from a study of tumor and adjacent non-tumor tissue in lung cancer. From germline, CDR1 is DFQATT and CDR2 SNEGSKA (reference sequence). The CDR3 consists of 14 residues. A modified ARM-PCR protocol with three rounds of nested PCR amplified TCRbeta. In TCRdb, the multiplex PCR reads were re-called with MiXCR into one record per CDR3 protein. The repertoire includes 65,000 to 90,000 distinct CDR3 sequences, 80% of them detected once, and 13% sits in the top ten.

The sequence came from a woman aged 45 to 65 with non-small cell lung cancer. The chain couples TRBV20-1 to TRBJ2-3; D gene unclear. The specimen sequenced was lung tumor tissue. The DNA of the CDR3 is TGCAGTGCTAGAGATTTTACAGAAAGAGATACGCAGTATTTC. Its protein product is CSARDFTERDTQYF.